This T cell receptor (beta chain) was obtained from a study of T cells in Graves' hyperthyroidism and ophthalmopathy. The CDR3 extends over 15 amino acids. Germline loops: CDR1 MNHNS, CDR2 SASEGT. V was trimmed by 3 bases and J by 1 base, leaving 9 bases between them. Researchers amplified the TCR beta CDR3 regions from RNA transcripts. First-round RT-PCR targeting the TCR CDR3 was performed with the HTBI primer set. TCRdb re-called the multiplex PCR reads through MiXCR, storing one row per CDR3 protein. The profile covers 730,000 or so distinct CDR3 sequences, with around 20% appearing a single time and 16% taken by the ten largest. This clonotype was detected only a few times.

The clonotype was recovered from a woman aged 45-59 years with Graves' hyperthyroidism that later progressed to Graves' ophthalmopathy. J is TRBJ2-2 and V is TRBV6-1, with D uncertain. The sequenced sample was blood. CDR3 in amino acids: CASSERVGNTGELFF. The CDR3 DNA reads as TGTGCCAGCAGTGAGCGAGTAGGGAACACCGGGGAGCTGTTTTTT.